The sequence of this TCR beta chain was determined in a study of CD8+ T cells in alopecia areata. Findings of the study overall: Unlike in mice, where it was clearer, TCR sharing across patients was less clear, possibly HLA-related. Resident alphabeta T cells of normal skin are also sequenced in scalp samples.

A FACSAria was used to sort CD4+ and CD8+ T cells. These cells came from PBMCs. There are 12 residues in the CDR3. Germline assignment: CDR1 SGHRS and CDR2 YFSETQ. V dropped 2 bases and J dropped 4 bases, with 7 bases sitting between them. Extracted RNA was reverse transcribed, and the resulting cDNA served as sequencing template. TCRdb keeps only in-frame clones here, not all; method: immunoSEQ multiplex PCR. The data contain more than 95,000 clones, about 46% of them singletons. In its sample, this clone was seen a few times. Its antigen is as yet unknown. The J gene is TRBJ2-7, the V gene TRBV5-1; D is unclear. The sequenced material came from NKG2D-low CD8+ T cells sorted from blood. This receptor was taken from a human donor with alopecia areata. The CDR3 DNA follows: TGCGCCAGCAGCTTTGGGGATTACGAGCAGTACTTC. Its translation is CASSFGDYEQYF.